Described below is a single T cell receptor (beta chain) sequence and its context. Its antigen is currently not known. No per-base quality is available; no much larger clone lies one base away. Trimming takes 3 bases off V and 7 bases off J; junction bases not matched to a gene: 9. The CDR3 holds 15 amino acids from the cysteine to the phenylalanine. The read is trimmed to its CDR3 DNA, 45 bases read in frame from base 1. According to the germline V gene, CDR1 reads SGHRS and CDR2 reads YFSETQ. TCRbeta CDR3 regions were amplified from genomic DNA using the immunoSEQ Assay, a bias-controlled multiplex PCR. The authors processed their data as follows. Within the assay, amplification of reference gene primers was used to estimate how many nucleated cells each sample contained. To quantify the absolute abundance of each unique TCRbeta CDR3 rearrangement, sequence reads were collapsed and filtered. Productive Simpson clonality was computed per sample as the square root of Simpson's diversity index over productive rearrangements. Imported from immuneACCESS, the table was reduced by TCRdb to in-frame sequences with V and J called. These copies leave out some clones; in studies compared against another copy, an unresolved V gene accounts for under half, and the cause of the remainder is not known. That table is the source of V, J and clone size, and D and trimming were worked out from the DNA. The sample data list fewer than 200,000 clones, and approximately 87% of these were observed just once. The ten top clones hold 0.7% to 0.9% of the sample.

Samples from volunteer blood donors who had recovered from COVID-19 were contributed by a second Seattle source. Collaborating institutions collected whole blood in K2EDTA tubes following their own protocols. For TCRbeta analysis, collaborators shipped samples in one of three forms: frozen whole blood, isolated PBMCs, or DNA extracted from either of those sample types. This specimen belongs to a study of blood T cell repertoires in COVID-19 (TCRdb year 2020). Looking at the study overall: Collaborator samples came from the United States, Italy and Spain and covered acute and convalescent phases of COVID-19. Where available, HLA class I and class II types were taken from metadata supplied by the sample provider and were not determined by assay-based typing. The material from the prospective study consisted of cDNA or gDNA derived from T cells, B-cell-depleted T cells, or PBMCs. Subjects who had been exposed to COVID-19, were actively infected with it, or had recovered from it provided the deeply sampled blood TCRbeta repertoires that made up the dataset. Samples came from the ongoing ImmuneRACE study (first 160 participants) plus 1,254 subjects from 6 global collaborators. A freely available public database, intended as a resource for researchers studying the immune response to SARS-CoV-2, is where the repertoires were released. A de-identified subject ID, COVID-19 status, age in years and sex were almost always included in the sample metadata.

Study-wide findings and limitations: The amount of clinical and demographic metadata varied by source and participant and was provided uncurated.

The receptor chain draws on TRBV5-1 and TRBJ2-2, with TRBD1 identical over 7 junction bases. Sequenced sample: peripheral blood. The TCR was taken from a woman aged 18-35 years who had recovered from COVID-19. The nucleotide sequence reads TGCGCCAGCAGCTCGGTGACAGGGATGGACGGGGAGCTGTTTTTT. This translates into CASSSVTGMDGELFF.